Listed below are T cell receptor beta chains from one sample, sequenced in a study of blood T cell repertoires in COVID-19. Data came from immunoSEQ multiplex PCR; TCRdb stores just in-frame clones and leaves some out. Altogether about 230,000 clones are present, around 90% being singletons, with the ten largest covering roughly a tenth. Specimen: PBMCs or T cells enriched from blood (not recorded which). These receptors were collected from a young man who had recovered from COVID-19. The CDR3 runs from the conserved cysteine through the conserved F or W.

V	length	J	CDR3
TRBV19	14	TRBJ2-7	CASSIVGRDYEQYF
TRBV3-1/TRBV3-2	13	TRBJ2-3	CASSQDTSGTQYF
TRBV15	12	TRBJ1-1	CATRAGSTEAFF
TRBV6-5	15	TRBJ2-7	CASRRGAFGSYEQYF
TRBV7-2	13	TRBJ2-1	CASSFPDRGAQFF
TRBV3-1/TRBV3-2	15	TRBJ1-5	CASSQGQNRNQPQHF
TRBV12-3/TRBV12-4	12	TRBJ1-2	CASSFPVGGYTF
TRBV9	15	TRBJ2-3	CASSPSGFSTDTQYF
TRBV18	15	TRBJ1-3	CASSPNDRAGNTIYF
TRBV24-1	16	TRBJ1-2	CATSDSGQGAPYGYTF
TRBV6-5	14	TRBJ2-5	CASSLGAWEGTQYF
TRBV6-6	13	TRBJ2-7	CASSSDRAYEQYF
TRBV3-1/TRBV3-2	14	TRBJ1-2	CASSQDRLGGGYTF
TRBV28	11	TRBJ2-7	CASKGFYEQYF
TRBV18	15	TRBJ2-6	CASSPQPSGANVLTF
TRBV19	15	TRBJ1-2	CASSTIEVPAYGYTF
TRBV6-2/TRBV6-3	16	TRBJ2-1	CASSRPIAGGYNEQFF
TRBV27	15	TRBJ2-3	CASPQGARSTDTQYF
TRBV6-1	18	TRBJ2-7	CASSANTGLAGGGWEQYF
TRBV23-1	13	TRBJ2-7	CASSQVSSYEQYF
TRBV3-1/TRBV3-2	15	TRBJ1-6	CASSDPGTAESPLHF
TRBV5-4	16	TRBJ2-3	CASSPPTSGGFSTQYF
TRBV5-4	16	TRBJ2-3	CASSLRLAGYTDTQYF
TRBV6-1	16	TRBJ2-1	CASSDKGLAGANEQFF
TRBV11-2	13	TRBJ1-1	CASSFHLDTEAFF
TRBV29-1	14	TRBJ1-4	CSAARTAAKEKLFF
TRBV27	17	TRBJ1-3	CASSPRQEITGGNTIYF
TRBV7-2	13	TRBJ2-3	CASSFRGTDTQYF
TRBV6-5	16	TRBJ2-5	CASSYSRGRRQETQYF
TRBV2	18	TRBJ2-6	CASSLTGTSSSGANVLTF
TRBV10-1	13	TRBJ2-2	CAYGQGAVGELFF
TRBV4-3	16	TRBJ1-1	CASSQEVQGIHTEAFF
TRBV19	17	TRBJ1-1	CASIWRVGGGKNTEAFF
TRBV28	14	TRBJ1-1	CASSLPGGLTEAFF
TRBV2	11	TRBJ2-1	CASVPGLVQFF
TRBV20-1	12	TRBJ1-2	CSASGGGRGYTF
TRBV18	16	TRBJ1-4	CASSPRSQGAPEKLFF
TRBV4-1	19	TRBJ2-2	CASSQEQGTGGPNTGELFF
TRBV7-9	14	TRBJ1-6	CASSLVQDNSPLHF